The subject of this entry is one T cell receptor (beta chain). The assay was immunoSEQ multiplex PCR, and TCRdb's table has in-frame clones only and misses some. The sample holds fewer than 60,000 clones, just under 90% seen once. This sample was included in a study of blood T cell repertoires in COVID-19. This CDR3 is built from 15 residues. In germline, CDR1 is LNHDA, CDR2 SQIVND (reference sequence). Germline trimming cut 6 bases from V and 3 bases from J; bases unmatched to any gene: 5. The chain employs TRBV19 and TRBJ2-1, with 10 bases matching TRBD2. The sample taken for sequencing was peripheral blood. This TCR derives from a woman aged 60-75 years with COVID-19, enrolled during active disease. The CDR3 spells CASRHGTSDYNEQFF. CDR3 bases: TGTGCCAGTAGACACGGGACTAGCGACTACAATGAGCAGTTCTTC.